The 12 T cell receptor beta chains below were found in one sample sequenced in a study of shared clonotypes between healthy human individuals. CD45RO-negative, CCR7-selected cells formed the naive CD8 fraction, which excluded terminally differentiated effector memory CD45RA+ cells. The method was immunoSEQ multiplex PCR; TCRdb's version includes in-frame clones alone and lacks a portion of them. The data show approximately 1.9 million clones, around 93% seen once. The material sequenced was naive CD8+ T cells from PBMCs. The receptor source for this set is a man aged 18 to 29 in good health. Some clones in this sample may be carry-over from other donors' samples.

The V call is TRBV5-4, the J call TRBJ1-2, with 7 bases aligning to TRBD1. This CDR3 region has 13 residues. CDR1 and CDR2 from the germline V gene are SGHNT and YYREEE (reference sequence). The V segment lost 3 bases and the J segment 5 bases; nucleotides outside the gene matches: 4. The CDR3 sequence is CASSSTGEYGYTF. As DNA, the CDR3 is TGTGCCAGCAGCTCCACAGGGGAATATGGCTACACCTTC.

The chain has TRBV29-1 and TRBJ2-7; no firm D call. The CDR3 spans 13 residues. CDR1 and CDR2 (germline): SQVTM, ANQGSEA. V was pared by 0 bases and J by 2 bases, with 8 bases between. The CDR3 spells CSVEDRQAYEQYF. DNA of the CDR3: TGCAGCGTTGAAGATCGGCAGGCCTACGAGCAGTACTTC.

The rearrangement joins TRBV7-9 to TRBJ1-1; maybe TRBD1 (5 bases). Germline loops: CDR1 SEHNR, CDR2 FQNEAQ (reference sequence). The CDR3 covers 16 residues. Trimming took 1 base from V and 3 from J, leaving 15 bases between them. The CDR3 nucleotides read TGTGCCAGCAGCTTAGAAGTTTCCAGGGTAGACACTGAAGCTTTCTTT. Translating it yields CASSLEVSRVDTEAFF. The variable domain in full, with the rest retrieved from reference TRBV7-9 and TRBJ1-1, is DTGVSQNPRHKITKRGQNVTFRCDPISEHNRLYWYRQTLGQGPEFLTYFQNEAQLEKSRLLSDRFSAERPKGSFSTLEIQRTEQGDSAMYLCASSLEVSRVDTEAFFGQGTRLTVV.

This rearrangement joins TRBV5-6 to TRBJ2-3, with D possibly matching TRBD1 (5 bases). CDR1 and CDR2 (germline): SGHDT, YYEEEE. V lost 2 bases to trimming and J lost 2 bases, with 9 bases between them. This CDR3 comprises 14 residues. The CDR3 sequence is CASSLDSYTDTQYF. For the CDR3, the DNA is TGTGCCAGCAGCTTAGACAGTTACACAGATACGCAGTATTTT.

V gene TRBV4-3 combines with J gene TRBJ1-3, with unresolved D. The CDR3 is made up of 18 amino acids. Trimming left V 0 bases short and J 0 bases short, with 15 bases between. The germline CDR1 and CDR2 sequences are LGHNA and YSLEER. In nucleotides, the CDR3 is TGCGCCAGCAGCCAAGATCCGTCAGGTCGCTTCTCTGGAAACACCATATATTTT. Its protein product is CASSQDPSGRFSGNTIYF.

As for this clone: Other DNA sequences within the sample encode an identical CDR3. V gene TRBV4-1 combines with J gene TRBJ1-1; 7 nucleotides match TRBD1. The CDR3 is made up of 14 amino acids. Germline assignment: CDR1 MGHRA and CDR2 YSYEKL. The trim removed 0 bases at V and 4 bases at J, leaving 2 bases unmatched. The chain's CDR3 is CASSQEQGSTEAFF. The CDR3 DNA reads TGCGCCAGCAGCCAAGAACAGGGGAGCACTGAAGCTTTCTTT.

The genes are TRBV28 and TRBJ2-3; 7 bases agree with TRBD1. Germline CDR1 is MDHEN and CDR2 is SYDVKM. The V gene end was trimmed by 6 bases and the J gene end by 3 bases; junction bases not matched to a gene: 6. This CDR3 comprises 14 residues. The CDR3 loop is CASRTTGETDTQYF. CDR3 nucleotide sequence: TGTGCCAGCAGGACAACAGGGGAAACAGATACGCAGTATTTT.

V gene TRBV6-5 combines with J gene TRBJ1-2; D perhaps matches TRBD1 (5 bases). Deletions cut 1 base from V and 4 bases from J, with 13 bases between. Germline loops: CDR1 MNHEY, CDR2 SVGAGI. This CDR3 is built from 15 residues. The CDR3 DNA reads TGTGCCAGCAGTTACTTCTCCGGGACGGTCTATGGCTACACCTTC. Its translation is CASSYFSGTVYGYTF.

The J gene is TRBJ1-2, the V gene TRBV6-5; D may be TRBD1 (5 bases). This CDR3 has 15 amino acids. The germline V and J ends were trimmed by 3 bases and 1 base, with 12 bases remaining between them. The germline V gene has CDR1 MNHEY and CDR2 SVGAGI. This CDR3 is CASSYTGAYNYGYTF. The CDR3 DNA reads as TGTGCCAGCAGTTATACTGGGGCCTATAACTATGGCTACACCTTC.

The chain employs TRBV9 and TRBJ2-7; 12 bases agree with TRBD2. V shed 0 bases and J 6 bases; nucleotides not matched to a gene: 7. The germline CDR1 and CDR2 sequences are SGDLS and YYNGEE. The CDR3 contains 16 residues. CDR3 coding DNA: TGTGCCAGCAGCGTAGGACTAGCGGGAGTGCCGTCCGAGCAGTACTTC. It codes for CASSVGLAGVPSEQYF.

This chain connects TRBV28 to TRBJ1-2; the D gene is possibly TRBD1 (5 bases). Between the trimmed V and J ends, which lost 2 bases and 5 bases, there was a span of 15 bases. The CDR3 has 15 residues. The germline CDR1 and CDR2 sequences are MDHEN and SYDVKM. The CDR3 sequence is CASSLLRDGVYGYTF. CDR3 nucleotides: TGTGCCAGCAGTTTACTTCGGGACGGCGTATATGGCTACACCTTC.

The chain uses TRBV4-1 and TRBJ2-2; 7 nucleotides agree with TRBD2. This CDR3 has 17 amino acids. Germline CDR1 is MGHRA and CDR2 is YSYEKL. Trimming removed 4 bases from V and 0 bases from J; junction bases left unmatched: 8. The CDR3 here is CASSLHREGPNTGELFF. For the CDR3, the DNA is TGCGCCAGCAGCCTCCATAGGGAGGGGCCGAACACCGGGGAGCTGTTTTTT.